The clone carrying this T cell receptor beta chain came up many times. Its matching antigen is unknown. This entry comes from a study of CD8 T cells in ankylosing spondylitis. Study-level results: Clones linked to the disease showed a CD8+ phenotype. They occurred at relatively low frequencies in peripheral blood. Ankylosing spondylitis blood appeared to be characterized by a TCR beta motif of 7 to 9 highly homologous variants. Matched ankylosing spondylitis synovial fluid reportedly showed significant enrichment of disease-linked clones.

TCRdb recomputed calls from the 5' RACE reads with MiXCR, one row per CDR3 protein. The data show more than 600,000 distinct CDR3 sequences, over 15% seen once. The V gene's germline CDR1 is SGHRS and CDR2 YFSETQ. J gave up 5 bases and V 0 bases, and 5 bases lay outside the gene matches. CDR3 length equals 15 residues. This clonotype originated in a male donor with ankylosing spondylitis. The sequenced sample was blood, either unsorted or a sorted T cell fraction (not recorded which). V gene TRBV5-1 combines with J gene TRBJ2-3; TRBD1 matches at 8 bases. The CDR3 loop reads CASSLARGQGDTQYF. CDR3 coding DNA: TGCGCCAGCAGCTTGGCCAGGGGGCAAGGAGATACGCAGTATTTT.